This T cell receptor beta chain originates from a study of CD8+CD57+ T cells in acquired aplastic anemia. The wider study: The average for DNA from sorted CD4+ and CD8+ cells was roughly 3 ug. Study observations and caveats: Patients did not significantly differ from controls in CD8+ Simpson's diversity. About 29 CD8+ CDR3 sequences occurred in both the patients and the controls.

Template material for TCR beta VDJ and CDR3 profiling consisted of genomic DNA. In TCRdb, the reads were re-called with MiXCR into one record per CDR3 protein. The sample shows under 350,000 distinct CDR3 sequences, 50% to 70% of them seen only once. This clonotype was seen a handful of times. Its antigen remains unknown. The CDR3 extends over 13 amino acids. Trimming removed 2 bases at V and 5 bases at J, with 10 bases between. Germline values: CDR1 DFQATT, CDR2 SNEGSKA (reference sequence). This TCR came from a human donor with severe aplastic anemia or a healthy control (not recorded which). The sample comprised sorted CD4+, CD8+, or CD8+CD57+ T cells (not recorded which) from PBMCs. The gene calls are TRBV20-1 and TRBJ1-5, with D possibly being TRBD1 (6 bases). Here the CDR3 DNA reads TGCAGTGCTAGAAAGGGGGTGGATCAGCCCCAGCATTTT. This encodes CSARKGVDQPQHF.